These 25 T cell receptor beta chains share one sample of origin, sequenced in a study of quantifying T cell responses using KT2 cells. Study summary: RNA was reverse transcribed with TCR alpha and beta constant-region primers.

The cDNA 3' end received a ligated oligonucleotide with a UMI. An equimolar mix of RC1.1 and RC1.2 primed the beta chain across TRBC1 and TRBC2. TCRdb processed the UMI-ligation and nested PCR reads anew with MiXCR; each CDR3 protein has one entry. The profile shows tens of thousands of distinct CDR3 sequences, 10% of them singletons. The sample comprised PBMCs spiked with cells of the T cell clone KT2. These receptors came from a human donor.

This clonotype appeared many times. The chain links TRBV29-1 to TRBJ1-2; the D is unclear. Trimming took off 4 bases at V and 2 bases at J, with 5 bases between the two ends. Germline V lookup: CDR1 SQVTM, CDR2 ANQGSEA. The CDR3 covers 11 residues. The CDR3 region is CSVVRNYGYTF. As DNA, the CDR3 is TGCAGCGTTGTTCGGAACTATGGCTACACCTTC.

This clonotype was counted many times. The genes are TRBV7-2 and TRBJ2-3; TRBD2 matches 9 bases. The CDR3 runs 18 residues. V was clipped by 8 bases and J by 0 bases; unmatched bases: 15. CDR1 and CDR2 (germline): SGHTA, FQGNSA. CDR3 sequence: CASSLVPSGGQSTDTQYF. CDR3 DNA sequence: TGTGCCAGCTCTCTAGTCCCAAGCGGGGGGCAAAGCACAGATACGCAGTATTTT.

V is TRBV2 and J is TRBJ2-7; 8 bases line up with TRBD2. This CDR3 comprises 14 residues. The trim removed 8 bases at V and 5 bases at J, leaving 11 bases unmatched. Per the germline V gene, CDR1 is SNHLY and CDR2 is FYNNEI. CDR3 nucleotide sequence: TGTGCCAGCTACCGAGCGGGAGTCGGCGACGAGCAGTACTTC. This codes for CASYRAGVGDEQYF.

The rearrangement links TRBV20-1 to TRBJ2-3; possible D gene TRBD2, 5 bases. Germline CDR1 is DFQATT and CDR2 is SNEGSKA (reference sequence). V shed 2 bases and J shed 5 bases, with 26 bases lying between them. The CDR3 spans 18 residues. In nucleotides, the CDR3 is TGCAGTGCTAGATTCTCATTAAGCCTGAGGGCGGGCTTAGATACGCAGTATTTT. Translated, it gives CSARFSLSLRAGLDTQYF.

The J gene is TRBJ1-4, the V gene TRBV6-6; 7 nucleotides align to TRBD1. The CDR3 is made up of 14 amino acids. Germline V gives CDR1 MNHNY, CDR2 SVGAGI (reference sequence). V lost 6 bases, J lost 7 bases, and 8 bases stayed unmatched. The CDR3 reads CASSPAGGSEKLFF. In DNA, the CDR3 is TGTGCCAGCAGCCCAGCAGGGGGAAGTGAAAAACTGTTTTTT.

This rearrangement joins TRBV27 to TRBJ1-2, with 8 bases identical to TRBD1. CDR3 length: 14 residues. V shed 6 bases and J 6 bases; nucleotides not matched to a gene: 9. Germline-derived CDR1 and CDR2 are MNHEY and SMNVEV (reference sequence). DNA for the CDR3: TGTGCCAGCAGGACGGACAGGGATAGTAATGGCTACACCTTC. This translates into CASRTDRDSNGYTF.

The chain recombines TRBV2 with TRBJ2-1; 8 bases align to TRBD2. This CDR3 comprises 15 residues. From germline, CDR1 is SNHLY and CDR2 FYNNEI. Trimming at V came to 8 bases and at J to 2 bases, leaving 8 bases not matched to a gene. The CDR3 DNA is TGTGCCAGCTTGACTCGGGGGGGCCCCTACAATGAGCAGTTCTTC. As protein: CASLTRGGPYNEQFF. The variable domain in full, with the rest retrieved from reference TRBV2 and TRBJ2-1, is EPEVTQTPSHQVTQMGQEVILRCVPISNHLYFYWYRQILGQKVEFLVSFYNNEISEKSEIFDDQFSVERPDGSNFTLKIRSTKLEDSAMYFCASLTRGGPYNEQFFGPGTRLTVL.

This clonotype has a handful of counts. The CDR3: CASSPSGTGKGNQPQHF. CDR3 coding DNA: TGTGCCAGCAGCCCTTCCGGGACAGGGAAGGGAAATCAGCCCCAGCATTTT. The chain is built from TRBV7-3 and TRBJ1-5; 9 nucleotides agree with TRBD1. Looked up from germline, CDR1 is SGHTA and CDR2 is FQGTGA. With 5 bases clipped from V and 4 bases from J, the junction kept 12 bases outside the gene matches. This CDR3 spans 17 amino acids.

The table lists this clonotype with many counts. The chain recombines TRBV20-1 with TRBJ2-7; no clear D gene. This CDR3 is built from 14 residues. Trimming removed 6 bases from V and 2 bases from J, with 17 bases in between. Germline CDR1 is DFQATT and CDR2 is SNEGSKA (reference sequence). CDR3 DNA sequence: TGCAGTGCCTGGCAGGCTGGAGAAACCTACGAGCAGTACTTC. It specifies CSAWQAGETYEQYF.

This clonotype showed up just a few times. J is TRBJ1-1 and V is TRBV18; 11 bases agree with TRBD1. Germline values: CDR1 KGHSH, CDR2 LQKENI. V lost 2 bases to trimming and J lost 3 bases; unmatched junction nucleotides: 5. This CDR3 region has 16 residues. The CDR3 is CASSPWDRGRDTEAFF. Here the CDR3 DNA reads TGTGCCAGCTCACCATGGGACAGGGGGAGGGACACTGAAGCTTTCTTT.

The rearrangement joins TRBV4-1 to TRBJ1-5; D ambiguous. This CDR3 spans 14 amino acids. Germline loops: CDR1 MGHRA, CDR2 YSYEKL. Between the trimmed V and J ends, which lost 1 base and 4 bases, there was a span of 8 bases. The CDR3 reads CASSQVSENQPQHF. CDR3 DNA sequence: TGCGCCAGCAGCCAAGTGTCAGAGAATCAGCCCCAGCATTTT.

The chain couples TRBV7-8 to TRBJ2-1; D is possibly TRBD1 or TRBD2 (5 bases each). This CDR3 spans 14 amino acids. Per the germline V gene, CDR1 is SGHVS and CDR2 is FQNEAQ. V was pared by 2 bases and J by 7 bases, with 12 bases between. In DNA form, the CDR3 reads TGTGCCAGCAGCTTATGGGGGTTGGGTAATGAGCAGTTCTTC. This encodes CASSLWGLGNEQFF.

The rearrangement links TRBV2 to TRBJ1-1, with D unresolved. Germline CDR1 and CDR2: SNHLY and FYNNEI. The CDR3 extends over 13 amino acids. V was clipped by 1 base and J by 4 bases, with 7 bases between them. The CDR3 sequence: CASSEGRCTEAFF. CDR3 in DNA: TGTGCCAGCAGTGAAGGGCGGTGCACTGAAGCTTTCTTT.

The chain couples TRBV10-3 to TRBJ2-7, with D perhaps being TRBD1 or TRBD2 (5 bases each). The germline V gene has CDR1 ENHRY and CDR2 SYGVKD. The CDR3 contains 15 residues. V was trimmed by 3 bases and J by 0 bases, leaving 12 bases between them. The CDR3 is CAISDRGVSSYEQYF. The CDR3 DNA is TGTGCCATCAGTGATCGAGGGGTGAGCTCCTACGAGCAGTACTTC.

This clonotype was counted between two and nine times. The chain couples TRBV7-2 to TRBJ1-4; no clear D gene. CDR1 SGHTA and CDR2 FQGNSA come from the germline V gene. Trimming cost V 0 bases and J 3 bases, with 8 bases left between them. The CDR3 runs to 15 residues. In nucleotides, the CDR3 is TGTGCCAGCAGCTTAGCGGGCAGCTCTAATGAAAAACTGTTTTTT. Translating it yields CASSLAGSSNEKLFF. Using reference TRBV7-2 and TRBJ1-4 for the parts outside the CDR3, the full variable domain is GAGVSQSPSNKVTEKGKDVELRCDPISGHTALYWYRQSLGQGLEFLIYFQGNSAPDKSGLPSDRFSAERTGGSVSTLTIQRTQQEDSAVYLCASSLAGSSNEKLFFGSGTQLSVL.

This clonotype was seen more than once but under ten times. This chain joins TRBV3-1 and TRBJ1-1, with D perhaps TRBD1 (6 bases). The CDR3 contains 17 residues. CDR1 is LGHDT, CDR2 YNNKEL, per germline (reference sequence). The V gene lost 0 bases and the J gene lost 5 bases, with 19 bases spanning the gap. The CDR3 here is CASSQDTGQILLTEAFF. The CDR3 nucleotides read TGTGCCAGCAGCCAAGATACGGGACAAATATTGCTGACTGAAGCTTTCTTT.

This clonotype is classed as medium-sized. The rearrangement links TRBV7-6 to TRBJ1-1, with a weak D call TRBD1 (6 bases). The germline V and J ends were trimmed by 5 bases and 1 base, with 14 bases remaining between them. CDR3 length: 15 amino acids. Germline CDR1 is SGHVS and CDR2 is FNYEAQ. In nucleotides, the CDR3 is TGTGCCAGCAGCAGTAGGGGGGGGCAGAACACTGAAGCTTTCTTT. Protein sequence: CASSSRGGQNTEAFF. The full variable domain, completed using reference TRBV7-6 and TRBJ1-1, is GAGVSQSPRYKVTKRGQDVALRCDPISGHVSLYWYRQALGQGPEFLTYFNYEAQQDKSGLPNDRFSAERPEGSISTLTIQRTEQRDSAMYRCASSSRGGQNTEAFFGQGTRLTVV.

The V and J genes are TRBV28 and TRBJ2-1, with a tentative D call TRBD2 (6 bases). Deletions cut 5 bases from V and 6 bases from J, with 17 bases between. Germline CDR1 reads MDHEN; CDR2 reads SYDVKM. The length of the CDR3 is 15 residues. The CDR3 loop is CASSPRIADGNEQFF. CDR3 coding DNA: TGTGCCAGCAGTCCGCGTATAGCGGATGGCAATGAGCAGTTCTTC.

This clonotype was seen many times. V usage is TRBV11-2 and J usage is TRBJ2-1; TRBD1 might be the D (6 bases). V was pared by 1 base and J by 2 bases, with 12 bases between. CDR3 size: 16 residues. Per germline, CDR1 SGHAT and CDR2 FQNNGV. In DNA, the CDR3 is TGTGCCAGCAGCTTAGGTTCTGGGGGCGCCTACAATGAGCAGTTCTTC. It yields the protein CASSLGSGGAYNEQFF.

This chain joins TRBV4-2 and TRBJ2-1; TRBD1 agrees at 9 bases. V was pared by 0 bases and J by 4 bases, with 7 bases of the junction left unmatched. Germline V gene sequence: CDR1 LGHNA, CDR2 YNFKEQ. The CDR3 sequence is 17 residues long. The CDR3 nucleotides are TGTGCCAGCAGCCAAGAGGGGGGACAGGGACCGTACAATGAGCAGTTCTTC. It codes for CASSQEGGQGPYNEQFF.

With respect to this clonotype: A single base separates this from a much larger clone, so it may be a read error. The rearrangement links TRBV16 to TRBJ1-5; D is unclear. CDR1 is KGHSY and CDR2 is FQNENV in the germline V gene. The CDR3 covers 14 residues. The CDR3 is CGSSPTSGNQPQHF. CDR3 in DNA: TGTGGCAGCAGCCCCACGTCGGGCAATCAGCCCCAGCATTTT.

This clonotype has at least ten counts. The genes are TRBV2 and TRBJ2-6; D gene unclear. V dropped 2 bases and J dropped 0 bases, with 11 bases sitting between them. Per the germline V gene, CDR1 is SNHLY and CDR2 is FYNNEI. This CDR3 has 17 residues. Here the CDR3 reads CASSENGLLSGANVLTF. In DNA, the CDR3 is TGTGCCAGCAGTGAAAACGGTCTCCTCTCTGGGGCCAACGTCCTGACTTTC. Based on the CDR3 plus reference TRBV2 and TRBJ2-6, the full variable domain is EPEVTQTPSHQVTQMGQEVILRCVPISNHLYFYWYRQILGQKVEFLVSFYNNEISEKSEIFDDQFSVERPDGSNFTLKIRSTKLEDSAMYFCASSENGLLSGANVLTFGAGSRLTVL.

J is TRBJ2-2 and V is TRBV6-5, with D tentatively TRBD1 (5 bases). This CDR3 region has 12 residues. Per the germline V gene, CDR1 is MNHEY and CDR2 is SVGAGI. This CDR3 reads CAVQGGPGELFF. In DNA form, the CDR3 reads TGTGCGGTCCAGGGTGGTCCCGGGGAGCTGTTTTTT.

In its sample, this clonotype was seen many times. The chain links TRBV30 to TRBJ2-5; 12 bases are shared with TRBD2. The germline V gene has CDR1 GTSNPN and CDR2 SVGIG (reference sequence). Germline trimming cut 2 bases from V and 5 bases from J; bases unmatched to any gene: 9. The CDR3 spans 16 residues. The CDR3 protein is CAWSSTSGGPGETQYF. The CDR3 coding sequence is TGTGCCTGGAGTTCGACTAGCGGGGGCCCGGGGGAGACCCAGTACTTC.

Written as DNA, the CDR3 is TGCGCCAGCAGCTCGACAGGGTTTGGCGGGGAGCTGTTTTTT. Its protein product is CASSSTGFGGELFF. The chain carries TRBV5-1 and TRBJ2-2; 7 bases line up with TRBD1. J gave up 7 bases and V 3 bases, and 6 bases lay outside the gene matches. The CDR3 sequence is 14 residues long. In germline, CDR1 is SGHRS, CDR2 YFSETQ.